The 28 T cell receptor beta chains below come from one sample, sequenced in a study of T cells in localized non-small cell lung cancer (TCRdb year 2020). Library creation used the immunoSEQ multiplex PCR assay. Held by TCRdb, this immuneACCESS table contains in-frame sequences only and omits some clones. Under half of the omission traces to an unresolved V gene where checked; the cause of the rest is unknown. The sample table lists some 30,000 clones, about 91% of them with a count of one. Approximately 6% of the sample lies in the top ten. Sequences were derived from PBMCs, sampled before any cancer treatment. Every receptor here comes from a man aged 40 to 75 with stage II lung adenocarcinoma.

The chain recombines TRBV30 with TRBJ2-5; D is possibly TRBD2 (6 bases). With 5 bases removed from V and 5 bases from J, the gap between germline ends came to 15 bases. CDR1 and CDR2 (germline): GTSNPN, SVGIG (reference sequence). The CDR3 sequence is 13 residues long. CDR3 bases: TGTGCCTGGGGTAGCGGTGGCGAGGAGACCCAGTACTTC. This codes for CAWGSGGEETQYF.

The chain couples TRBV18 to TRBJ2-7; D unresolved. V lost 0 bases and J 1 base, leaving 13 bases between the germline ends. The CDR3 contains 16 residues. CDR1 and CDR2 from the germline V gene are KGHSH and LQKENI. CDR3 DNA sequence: TGTGCCAGCTCACCACCACCCAGGCGGTCATCCTACGAGCAGTACTTC. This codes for CASSPPPRRSSYEQYF.

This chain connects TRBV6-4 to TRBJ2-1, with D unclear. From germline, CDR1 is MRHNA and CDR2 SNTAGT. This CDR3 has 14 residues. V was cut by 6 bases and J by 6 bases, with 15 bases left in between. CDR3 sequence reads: CASSDKPETNEQFF. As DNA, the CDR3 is TGTGCCAGCAGCGACAAACCAGAAACCAATGAGCAGTTCTTC.

The CDR3, as DNA: TGTGCCAGCAGCCGACCTGGGGGTGCGGGTAGTATGACCGGGGAGCTGTTTTTT. Its translation is CASSRPGGAGSMTGELFF. V is TRBV11-2 and J is TRBJ2-2; D is possibly TRBD1 or TRBD2 (5 bases each). The length of the CDR3 is 18 residues. Germline CDR1 and CDR2: SGHAT and FQNNGV. Trimming removed 5 bases at V and 5 bases at J, with 24 bases between.

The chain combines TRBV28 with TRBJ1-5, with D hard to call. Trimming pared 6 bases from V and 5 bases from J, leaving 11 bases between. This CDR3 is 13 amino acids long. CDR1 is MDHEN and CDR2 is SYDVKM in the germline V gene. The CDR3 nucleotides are TGTGCCAGCAGCTCGGGTTTTTATCAGCCCCAGCATTTT. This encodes CASSSGFYQPQHF.

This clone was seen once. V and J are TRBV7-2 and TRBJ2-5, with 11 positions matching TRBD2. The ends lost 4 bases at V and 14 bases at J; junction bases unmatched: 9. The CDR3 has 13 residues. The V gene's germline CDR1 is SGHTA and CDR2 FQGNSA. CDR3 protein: CASSSTSGGVIYF. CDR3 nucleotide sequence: TGTGCCAGCAGCTCCACTAGCGGGGGCGTTATATACTTC.

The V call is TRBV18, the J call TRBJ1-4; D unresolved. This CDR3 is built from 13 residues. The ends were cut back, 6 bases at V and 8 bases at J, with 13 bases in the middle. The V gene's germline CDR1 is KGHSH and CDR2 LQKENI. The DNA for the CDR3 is TGTGCCAGCTCCCTAGCGGGTGAGGAAAAACTGTTTTTT. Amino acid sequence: CASSLAGEEKLFF.

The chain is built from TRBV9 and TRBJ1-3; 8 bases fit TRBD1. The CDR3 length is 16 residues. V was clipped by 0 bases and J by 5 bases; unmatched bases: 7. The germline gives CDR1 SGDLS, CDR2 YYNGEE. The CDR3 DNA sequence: TGTGCCAGCAGCGTAGGCCCGCAGGGGGCGAGAAACACCATATATTTT. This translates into CASSVGPQGARNTIYF. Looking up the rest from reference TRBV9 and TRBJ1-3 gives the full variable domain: DSGVTQTPKHLITATGQRVTLRCSPRSGDLSVYWYQQSLDQGLQFLIQYYNGEERAKGNILERFSAQQFPDLHSELNLSSLELGDSALYFCASSVGPQGARNTIYFGEGSWLTVV.

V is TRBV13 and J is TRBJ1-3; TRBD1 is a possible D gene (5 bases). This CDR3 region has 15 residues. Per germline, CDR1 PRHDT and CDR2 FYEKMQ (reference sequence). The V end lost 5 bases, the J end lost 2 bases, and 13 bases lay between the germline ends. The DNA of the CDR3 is TGTGCCAGCAGCCGTCTCGGGGCAGCTGGAAACACCATATATTTT. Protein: CASSRLGAAGNTIYF.

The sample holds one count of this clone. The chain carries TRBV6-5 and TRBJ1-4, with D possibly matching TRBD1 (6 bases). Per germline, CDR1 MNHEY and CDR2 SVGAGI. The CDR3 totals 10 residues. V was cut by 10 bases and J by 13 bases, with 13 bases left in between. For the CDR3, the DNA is TGTGCCATATGGGGGCGTGGACTGTTTTTT. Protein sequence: CAIWGRGLFF.

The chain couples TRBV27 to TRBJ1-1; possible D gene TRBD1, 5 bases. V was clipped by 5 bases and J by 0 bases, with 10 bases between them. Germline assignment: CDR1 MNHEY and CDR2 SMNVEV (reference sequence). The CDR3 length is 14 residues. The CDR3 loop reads CASSATTVNTEAFF. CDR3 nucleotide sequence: TGTGCCAGCAGTGCCACGACAGTGAACACTGAAGCTTTCTTT.

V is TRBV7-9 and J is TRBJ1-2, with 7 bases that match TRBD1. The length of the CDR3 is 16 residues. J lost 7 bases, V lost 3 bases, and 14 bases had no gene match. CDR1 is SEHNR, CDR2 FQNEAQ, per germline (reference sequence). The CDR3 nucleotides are TGTGCCAGCAGCTTCGCAACAGGGGCCTTGTCGGGTGGCTACACCTTC. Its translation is CASSFATGALSGGYTF.

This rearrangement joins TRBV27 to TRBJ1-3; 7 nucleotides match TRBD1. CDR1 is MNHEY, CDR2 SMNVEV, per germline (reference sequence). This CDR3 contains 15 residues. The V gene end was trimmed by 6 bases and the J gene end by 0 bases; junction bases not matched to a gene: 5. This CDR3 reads CASRSRGNSGNTIYF. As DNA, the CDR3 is TGTGCCAGCAGATCCAGGGGGAACTCTGGAAACACCATATATTTT.

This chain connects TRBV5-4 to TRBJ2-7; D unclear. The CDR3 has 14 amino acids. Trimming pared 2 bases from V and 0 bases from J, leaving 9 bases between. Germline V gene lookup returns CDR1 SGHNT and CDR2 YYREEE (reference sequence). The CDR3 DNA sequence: TGTGCCAGCAGCTTTATGGTAAGCTCCTACGAGCAGTACTTC. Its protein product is CASSFMVSSYEQYF. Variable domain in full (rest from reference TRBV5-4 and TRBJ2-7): ETGVTQSPTHLIKTRGQQVTLRCSSQSGHNTVSWYQQALGQGPQFIFQYYREEENGRGNFPPRFSGLQFPNYSSELNVNALELDDSALYLCASSFMVSSYEQYFGPGTRLTVT.

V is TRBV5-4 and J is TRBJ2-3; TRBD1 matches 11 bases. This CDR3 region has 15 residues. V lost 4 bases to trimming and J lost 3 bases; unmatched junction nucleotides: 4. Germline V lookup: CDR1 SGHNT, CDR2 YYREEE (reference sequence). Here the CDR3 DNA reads TGTGCCAGCAGCCTCCGGGACAGGGGGACAGATACGCAGTATTTT. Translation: CASSLRDRGTDTQYF.

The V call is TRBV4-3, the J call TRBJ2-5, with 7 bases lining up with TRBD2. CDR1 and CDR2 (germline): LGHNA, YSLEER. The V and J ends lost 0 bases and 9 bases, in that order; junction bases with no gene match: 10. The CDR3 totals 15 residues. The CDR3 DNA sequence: TGCGCCAGCAGCCAAGAGGGAGCTGCGGGGGAGCCCCAGTACTTC. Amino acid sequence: CASSQEGAAGEPQYF.

The CDR3 loop is CASNFRDSGYTF. The CDR3 nucleotides read TGTGCCAGCAACTTTAGAGATTCCGGCTACACCTTC. J is TRBJ1-2 and V is TRBV6-6; D is unclear. Germline loops: CDR1 MNHNY, CDR2 SVGAGI (reference sequence). V gave up 7 bases and J gave up 8 bases, with 14 bases separating them. The CDR3 sequence is 12 residues long.

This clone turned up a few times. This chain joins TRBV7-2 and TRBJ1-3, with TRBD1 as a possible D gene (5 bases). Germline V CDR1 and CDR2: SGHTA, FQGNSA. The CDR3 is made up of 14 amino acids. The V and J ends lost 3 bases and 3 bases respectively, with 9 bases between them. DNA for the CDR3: TGTGCCAGCAGCTTGGGGACGGTTGGAAACACCATATATTTT. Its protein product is CASSLGTVGNTIYF.

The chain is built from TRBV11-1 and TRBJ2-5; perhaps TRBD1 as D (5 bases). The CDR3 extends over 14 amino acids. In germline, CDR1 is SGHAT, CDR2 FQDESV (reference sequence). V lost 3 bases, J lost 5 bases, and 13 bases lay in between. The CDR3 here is CASSFSGSSETQYF. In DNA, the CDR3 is TGTGCCAGCAGCTTCTCAGGGTCGTCCGAGACCCAGTACTTC. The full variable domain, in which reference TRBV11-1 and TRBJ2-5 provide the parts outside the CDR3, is EAEVAQSPRYKITEKSQAVAFWCDPISGHATLYWYRQILGQGPELLVQFQDESVVDDSQLPKDRFSAERLKGVDSTLKIQPAELGDSAMYLCASSFSGSSETQYFGPGTRLLVL.

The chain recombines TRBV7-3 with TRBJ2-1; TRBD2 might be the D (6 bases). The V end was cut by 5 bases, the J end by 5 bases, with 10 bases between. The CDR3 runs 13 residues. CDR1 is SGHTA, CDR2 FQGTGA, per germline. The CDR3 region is CASSLSGDNEQFF. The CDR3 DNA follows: TGTGCCAGCAGCCTTAGCGGCGACAATGAGCAGTTCTTC.

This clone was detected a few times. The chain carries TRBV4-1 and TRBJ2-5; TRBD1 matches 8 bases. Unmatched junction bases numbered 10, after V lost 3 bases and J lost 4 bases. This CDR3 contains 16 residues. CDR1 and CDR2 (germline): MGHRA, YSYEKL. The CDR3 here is CASSQRGQGARETQYF. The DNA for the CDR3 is TGCGCCAGCAGCCAGAGGGGTCAGGGGGCGAGAGAGACCCAGTACTTC.

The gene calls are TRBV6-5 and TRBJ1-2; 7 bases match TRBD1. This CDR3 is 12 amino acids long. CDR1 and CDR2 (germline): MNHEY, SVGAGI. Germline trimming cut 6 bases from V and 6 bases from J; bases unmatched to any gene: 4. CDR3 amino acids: CASRTTGNGYTF. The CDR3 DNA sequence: TGTGCCAGCAGGACGACAGGGAATGGCTACACCTTC.

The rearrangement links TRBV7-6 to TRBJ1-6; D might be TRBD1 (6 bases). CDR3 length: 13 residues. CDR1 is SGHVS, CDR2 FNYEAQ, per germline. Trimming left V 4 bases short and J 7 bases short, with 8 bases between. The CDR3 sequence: CASSSTGNSPLHF. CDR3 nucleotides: TGTGCCAGCAGCTCTACAGGGAATTCACCCCTCCACTTT.

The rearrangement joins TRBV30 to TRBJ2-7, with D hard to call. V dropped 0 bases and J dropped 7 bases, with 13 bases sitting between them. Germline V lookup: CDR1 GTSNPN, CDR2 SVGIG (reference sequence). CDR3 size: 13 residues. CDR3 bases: TGTGCCTGGAGTGTAACCCGGGTAGGGGAGCAGTACTTC. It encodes CAWSVTRVGEQYF.

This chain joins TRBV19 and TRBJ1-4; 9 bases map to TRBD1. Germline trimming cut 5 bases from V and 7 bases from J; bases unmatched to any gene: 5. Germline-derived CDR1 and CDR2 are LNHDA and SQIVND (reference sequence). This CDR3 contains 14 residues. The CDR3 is CASSSRDRVEKLFF. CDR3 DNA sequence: TGTGCCAGTAGTTCCCGGGACAGGGTTGAAAAACTGTTTTTT.

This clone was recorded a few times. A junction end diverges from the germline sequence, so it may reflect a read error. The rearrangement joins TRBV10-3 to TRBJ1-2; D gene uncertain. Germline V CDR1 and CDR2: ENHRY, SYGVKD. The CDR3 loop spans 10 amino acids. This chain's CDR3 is CAISDYGYTF. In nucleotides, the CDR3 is TGTGCCATCAGTGACTACGGCTACACCTTC.

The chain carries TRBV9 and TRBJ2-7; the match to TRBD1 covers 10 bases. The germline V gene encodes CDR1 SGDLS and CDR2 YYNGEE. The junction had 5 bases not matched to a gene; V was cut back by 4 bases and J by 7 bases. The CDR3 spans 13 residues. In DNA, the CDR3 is TGTGCCAGCAGCATGACAGGGGGCGGGGAGCAGTACTTC. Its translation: CASSMTGGGEQYF.

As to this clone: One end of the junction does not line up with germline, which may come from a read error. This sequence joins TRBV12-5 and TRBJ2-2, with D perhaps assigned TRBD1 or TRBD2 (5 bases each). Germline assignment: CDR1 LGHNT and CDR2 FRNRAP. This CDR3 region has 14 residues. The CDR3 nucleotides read TGTGCTAGTGCCCAAGCGGACAACATCGGGGAGCTGTTTTTT. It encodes CASAQADNIGELFF.